The 13 T cell receptor beta chains in this list originate from one sample, sequenced in a study of blood T cell repertoires in COVID-19. Generated by immunoSEQ multiplex PCR, the TCRdb table keeps only in-frame clones and is missing some. Among about 210,000 clones listed, around 85% were seen once. The sequenced sample consisted of peripheral blood. Receptors originate from a man aged 45 to 65 with COVID-19, enrolled during active disease.

Note on this clone: At the DNA level, this CDR3 is encoded by other sequences in the same sample as well. The chain joins TRBV7-9 to TRBJ2-7; D might be TRBD2 (5 bases). This CDR3 spans 12 amino acids. The V end lost 5 bases, the J end lost 3 bases, and 8 bases lay between the germline ends. CDR1 is SEHNR and CDR2 is FQNEAQ in the germline V gene (reference sequence). The chain's CDR3 is CASSPRGYEQYF. CDR3 nucleotides: TGTGCCAGCAGCCCTCGGGGCTACGAGCAGTACTTC.

The chain couples TRBV11-2 to TRBJ2-2, with 9 bases fitting TRBD2. The ends lost 5 bases at V and 4 bases at J; junction bases unmatched: 5. CDR3 length: 15 residues. Germline values: CDR1 SGHAT, CDR2 FQNNGV. Here the CDR3 DNA reads TGTGCCAGCAGCCCGAGCGGGGGGAGCACCGGGGAGCTGTTTTTT. This sequence encodes CASSPSGGSTGELFF.

This chain links TRBV7-2 with TRBJ1-2; D not certain. CDR3 size: 14 residues. Germline loops: CDR1 SGHTA, CDR2 FQGNSA. Trimming stripped 0 bases from V and 4 bases from J, with 9 bases between. CDR3 coding DNA: TGTGCCAGCAGCTTAGCGCGGGCAGGCTATGGCTACACCTTC. Amino acids: CASSLARAGYGYTF.

CDR3 sequence: CASRTGGTYGYTF. CDR3 DNA sequence: TGTGCCAGCAGGACAGGGGGCACCTATGGCTACACCTTC. The chain recombines TRBV6-6 with TRBJ1-2; 10 bases map to TRBD1. Germline V gives CDR1 MNHNY, CDR2 SVGAGI (reference sequence). The CDR3 consists of 13 residues. V shed 6 bases and J 4 bases; nucleotides not matched to a gene: 2.

The chain uses TRBV7-9 and TRBJ2-3; the D gene is possibly TRBD2 (5 bases). V lost 5 bases and J 1 base, leaving 13 bases between the germline ends. CDR3 length equals 15 residues. Germline CDR1 is SEHNR and CDR2 is FQNEAQ (reference sequence). The CDR3: CASSPSRTRTDTQYF. As DNA, the CDR3 is TGTGCCAGCAGCCCTAGTCGGACTCGCACAGATACGCAGTATTTT.

CDR3 sequence reads: CSASGPAANSNQPQHF. DNA for the CDR3: TGCAGTGCTAGTGGGCCCGCGGCCAATAGCAATCAGCCCCAGCATTTT. The chain uses TRBV20-1 and TRBJ1-5, with D unclear. Trimming took 3 bases from V and 0 from J, leaving 15 bases between them. Germline V lookup: CDR1 DFQATT, CDR2 SNEGSKA (reference sequence). The CDR3 covers 16 residues.

V gene TRBV5-1 combines with J gene TRBJ2-7; 7 bases map to TRBD1. Germline lookup yields CDR1 SGHRS and CDR2 YFSETQ. J lost 3 bases, V lost 0 bases, and 9 bases had no gene match. The CDR3 totals 16 residues. Here the CDR3 reads CASSLAAGGYLYEQYF. The CDR3 DNA reads TGCGCCAGCAGCTTGGCGGCAGGGGGTTACCTCTACGAGCAGTACTTC. The whole variable domain, filled in from reference TRBV5-1 and TRBJ2-7, reads KAGVTQTPRYLIKTRGQQVTLSCSPISGHRSVSWYQQTPGQGLQFLFEYFSETQRNKGNFPGRFSGRQFSNSRSEMNVSTLELGDSALYLCASSLAAGGYLYEQYFGPGTRLTVT.

This clone was seen more than once but under ten times. This rearrangement joins TRBV7-9 to TRBJ1-3; D unclear. This CDR3 has 16 residues. Looked up from germline, CDR1 is SEHNR and CDR2 is FQNEAQ (reference sequence). V lost 3 bases to trimming and J lost 0 bases, with 12 bases between them. The CDR3 spells CASSLEERSSGNTIYF. CDR3 DNA: TGTGCCAGCAGCTTGGAGGAAAGATCCTCTGGAAACACCATATATTTT.

This clone was observed a handful of times. The chain recombines TRBV2 with TRBJ2-1; 9 positions match TRBD1. There are 17 residues in the CDR3. Germline CDR1 is SNHLY and CDR2 is FYNNEI. Losses at the gene ends were 4 bases for V and 2 bases for J; bases not matched to a gene: 9. The CDR3 reads CASSVHRDRVTYNEQFF. CDR3 sequence (DNA): TGTGCCAGCAGTGTTCACCGGGACAGGGTAACCTACAATGAGCAGTTCTTC.

This sequence joins TRBV11-2 and TRBJ1-2, with TRBD1 matching 9 bases. CDR1 SGHAT and CDR2 FQNNGV come from the germline V gene. The CDR3 covers 13 residues. V was clipped by 3 bases and J by 7 bases; unmatched bases: 3. CDR3 region: CASSFGDRAGYTF. In DNA, the CDR3 is TGTGCCAGCAGCTTCGGGGACAGGGCTGGCTACACCTTC.

The chain has TRBV6-1 and TRBJ1-6; no definite D call. V dropped 2 bases and J dropped 5 bases, with 16 bases sitting between them. Germline V CDR1 and CDR2: MNHNS, SASEGT. The CDR3 covers 17 residues. DNA for the CDR3: TGTGCCAGCAGTGAAAGAGGCGGCTTCGGGGATAATTCACCCCTCCACTTT. Translated: CASSERGGFGDNSPLHF.

The chain couples TRBV6-6 to TRBJ1-5, with 8 bases matching TRBD1. J gave up 7 bases and V 8 bases, and 7 bases lay outside the gene matches. The CDR3 totals 13 residues. Germline-derived CDR1 and CDR2 are MNHNY and SVGAGI (reference sequence). The CDR3 region is CASSGQVKQPQHF. The CDR3, as DNA: TGTGCCAGCTCGGGACAGGTGAAACAGCCCCAGCATTTT.

The chain joins TRBV4-1 to TRBJ1-4, with 7 positions matching TRBD1. V trimming: 2 bases; J trimming: 4 bases; junction bases outside the gene matches: 7. Germline V gene lookup returns CDR1 MGHRA and CDR2 YSYEKL. CDR3 length: 16 residues. Written as DNA, the CDR3 is TGCGCCAGCAGCCAACAACCGGGACAGAGTAATGAAAAACTGTTTTTT. Translating gives CASSQQPGQSNEKLFF.